This T cell receptor (beta chain) was sequenced during a study of PD-L1 blockade in urothelial cancer. At the level of the study: The analyses of blood took place 3 weeks (second dose) and 6 weeks after treatment start. The median number of T cells present in blood samples was around 150,000.

A word on this clone: Its antigen is unidentified.

Study-level findings and limits: Below-median blood TCR clonality before treatment forecast better survival.

Profiling relied on immunoSEQ multiplex PCR, and the TCRdb table lists in-frame clones only, not all of them. The table lists 30,000 to 45,000 clones, 80% to 95% of them singletons, with 8.3% in the top ten. The CDR3 totals 13 residues. Germline V gives CDR1 LNHDA, CDR2 SQIVND (reference sequence). With V trimmed by 4 bases and J by 4 bases, 2 bases remained unmatched. Patients each gave 1 to 8 samples, pretreatment and on-treatment. Sequenced here: PBMCs, sampled around atezolizumab (anti-PD-L1) treatment. The chain recombines TRBV19 with TRBJ1-1; TRBD1 agrees at 8 bases. The source of this sequence is a man between 65 and 85 years old with urothelial cancer. CDR3 DNA: TGTGCCAGTAGTACGGGGACAGGCACTGAAGCTTTCTTT. Translation: CASSTGTGTEAFF.